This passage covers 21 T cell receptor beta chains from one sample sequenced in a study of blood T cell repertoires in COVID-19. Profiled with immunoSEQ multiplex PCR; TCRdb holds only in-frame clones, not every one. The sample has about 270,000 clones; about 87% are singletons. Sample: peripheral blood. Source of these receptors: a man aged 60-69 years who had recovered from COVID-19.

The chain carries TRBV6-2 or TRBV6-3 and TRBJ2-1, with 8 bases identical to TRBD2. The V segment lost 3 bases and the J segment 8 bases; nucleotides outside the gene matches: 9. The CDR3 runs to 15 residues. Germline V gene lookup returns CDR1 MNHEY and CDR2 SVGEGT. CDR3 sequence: CASSYGTSGGDEQFF. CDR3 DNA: TGTGCCAGCAGTTATGGGACTAGTGGTGGAGATGAGCAGTTCTTC.

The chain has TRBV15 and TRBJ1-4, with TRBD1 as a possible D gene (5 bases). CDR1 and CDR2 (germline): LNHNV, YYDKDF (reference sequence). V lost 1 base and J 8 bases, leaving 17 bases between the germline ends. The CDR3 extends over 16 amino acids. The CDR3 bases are TGTGCCACCAGCAGAGTGGCGGGGGTTTTAGGGGAAAAACTGTTTTTT. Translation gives CATSRVAGVLGEKLFF.

Here the CDR3 DNA reads TGTGCCAGCAGCTTAGAGGCTCCAGGGGAGCACGAGCAGTACTTC. This codes for CASSLEAPGEHEQYF. The chain recombines TRBV7-9 with TRBJ2-7; D is perhaps TRBD1 (6 bases). Trimming stripped 1 base from V and 5 bases from J, with 15 bases between. The CDR3 covers 15 residues. In germline, CDR1 is SEHNR, CDR2 FQNEAQ (reference sequence).

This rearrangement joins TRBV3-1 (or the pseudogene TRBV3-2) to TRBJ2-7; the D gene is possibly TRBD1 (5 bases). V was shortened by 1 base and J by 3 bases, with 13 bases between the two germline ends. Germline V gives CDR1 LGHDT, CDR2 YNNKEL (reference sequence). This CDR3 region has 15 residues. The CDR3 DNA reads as TGTGCCAGCAGCCAAGCCGCAGGGCTGCGCTACGAGCAGTACTTC. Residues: CASSQAAGLRYEQYF.

CDR3 amino acids: CASRLATGRYEQYF. The CDR3 nucleotides are TGTGCCAGCCGTTTGGCCACGGGTCGCTACGAGCAGTACTTC. The genes are TRBV6-5 and TRBJ2-7; D ambiguous. The V gene lost 8 bases and the J gene lost 3 bases, with 17 bases spanning the gap. The CDR3 contains 14 residues. Per the germline V gene, CDR1 is MNHEY and CDR2 is SVGAGI.

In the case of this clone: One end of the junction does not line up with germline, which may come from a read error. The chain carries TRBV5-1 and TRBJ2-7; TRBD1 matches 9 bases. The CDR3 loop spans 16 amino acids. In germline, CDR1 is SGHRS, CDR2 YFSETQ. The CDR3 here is CASSRLRDRVSYEQYF. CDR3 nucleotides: TGCGCCAGCAGCCGCCTCCGGGACAGGGTCTCCTACGAGCAGTACTTT.

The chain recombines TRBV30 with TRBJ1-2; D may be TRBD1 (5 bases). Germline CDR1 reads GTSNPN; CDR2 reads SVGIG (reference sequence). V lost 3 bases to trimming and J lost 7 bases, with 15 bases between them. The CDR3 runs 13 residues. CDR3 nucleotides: TGTGCCTGGAGCGCTAAGGGGTTCACTGGCTACACCTTC. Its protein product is CAWSAKGFTGYTF.

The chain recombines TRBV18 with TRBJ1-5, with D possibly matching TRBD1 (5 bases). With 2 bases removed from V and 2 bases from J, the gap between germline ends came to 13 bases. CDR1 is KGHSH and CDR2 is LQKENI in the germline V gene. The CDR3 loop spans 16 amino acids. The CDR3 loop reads CASSPSRGSGNQPQHF. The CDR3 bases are TGTGCCAGCTCACCATCTCGGGGGTCTGGCAATCAGCCCCAGCATTTT.

CDR3 protein: CASSLASVTGGNSPLHF. CDR3 DNA sequence: TGCGCCAGCAGCTTGGCCTCGGTGACAGGGGGCAATTCACCCCTCCACTTT. The genes are TRBV5-1 and TRBJ1-6; 10 nucleotides align to TRBD1. Losses at the gene ends were 0 bases for V and 7 bases for J; bases not matched to a gene: 7. The CDR3 consists of 17 residues. The germline CDR1 and CDR2 sequences are SGHRS and YFSETQ.

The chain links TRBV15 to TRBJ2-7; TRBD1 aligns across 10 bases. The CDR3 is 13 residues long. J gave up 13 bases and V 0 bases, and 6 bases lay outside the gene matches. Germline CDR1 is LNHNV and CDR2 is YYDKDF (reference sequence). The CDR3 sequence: CATSRDRDRGEYF. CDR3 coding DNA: TGTGCCACCAGCAGAGATCGGGACAGGGGAGAATACTTC.

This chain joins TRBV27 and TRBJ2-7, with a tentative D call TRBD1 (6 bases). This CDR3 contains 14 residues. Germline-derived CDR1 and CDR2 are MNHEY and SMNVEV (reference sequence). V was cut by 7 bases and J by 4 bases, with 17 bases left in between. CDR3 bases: TGTGCCAGCATTTCCGGGACAAAGAGGTACGAGCAGTACTTC. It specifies CASISGTKRYEQYF.

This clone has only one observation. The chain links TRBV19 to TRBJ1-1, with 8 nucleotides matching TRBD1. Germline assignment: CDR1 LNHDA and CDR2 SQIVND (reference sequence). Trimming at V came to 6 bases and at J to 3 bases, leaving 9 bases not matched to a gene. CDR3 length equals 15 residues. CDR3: CASRDRALGYTEAFF. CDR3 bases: TGTGCCAGTAGGGACAGGGCCCTGGGGTACACTGAAGCTTTCTTT.

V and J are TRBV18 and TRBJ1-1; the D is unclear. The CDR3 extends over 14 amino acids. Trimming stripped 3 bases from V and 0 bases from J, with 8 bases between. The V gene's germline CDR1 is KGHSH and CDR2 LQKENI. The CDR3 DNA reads TGTGCCAGCTCACCGTTGAGCATGAACACTGAAGCTTTCTTT. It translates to CASSPLSMNTEAFF.

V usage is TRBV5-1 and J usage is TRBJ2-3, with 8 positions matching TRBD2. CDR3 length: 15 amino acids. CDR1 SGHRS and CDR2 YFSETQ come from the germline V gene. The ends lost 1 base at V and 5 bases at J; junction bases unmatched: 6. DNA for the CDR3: TGCGCCAGCAGCTTGACGGGGGGGCCGGTAGATACGCAGTATTTT. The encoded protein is CASSLTGGPVDTQYF.

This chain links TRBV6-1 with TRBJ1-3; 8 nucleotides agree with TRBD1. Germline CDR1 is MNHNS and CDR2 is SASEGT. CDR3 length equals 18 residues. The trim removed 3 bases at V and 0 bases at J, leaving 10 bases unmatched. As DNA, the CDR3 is TGTGCCAGCAGTGAGGACAGGGTGCACACACGCTCTGGAAACACCATATATTTT. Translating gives CASSEDRVHTRSGNTIYF.

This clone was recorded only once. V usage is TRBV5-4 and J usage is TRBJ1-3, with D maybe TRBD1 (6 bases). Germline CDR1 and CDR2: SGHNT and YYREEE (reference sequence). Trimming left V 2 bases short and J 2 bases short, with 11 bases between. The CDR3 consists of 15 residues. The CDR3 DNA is TGTGCCAGCAGCTTACGGGACAACGCTGGAAACACCATATATTTT. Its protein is CASSLRDNAGNTIYF.

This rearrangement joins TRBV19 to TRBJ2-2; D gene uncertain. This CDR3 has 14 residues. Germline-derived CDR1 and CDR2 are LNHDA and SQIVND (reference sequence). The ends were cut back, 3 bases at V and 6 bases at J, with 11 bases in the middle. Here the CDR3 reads CASSIRGNAGELFF. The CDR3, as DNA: TGTGCCAGTAGTATTCGAGGTAACGCCGGGGAGCTGTTTTTT.

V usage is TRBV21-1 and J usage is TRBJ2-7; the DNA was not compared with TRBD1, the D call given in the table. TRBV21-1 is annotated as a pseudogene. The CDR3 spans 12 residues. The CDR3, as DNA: TGTGCCAGGAACAGGACCCCCTACGAGCAGTACTTC. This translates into CARNRTPYEQYF.

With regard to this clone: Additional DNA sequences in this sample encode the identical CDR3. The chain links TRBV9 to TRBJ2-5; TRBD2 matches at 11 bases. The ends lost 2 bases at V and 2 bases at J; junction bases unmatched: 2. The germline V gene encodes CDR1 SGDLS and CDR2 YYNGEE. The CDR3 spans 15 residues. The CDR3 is CASSVSGGAQETQYF. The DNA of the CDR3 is TGTGCCAGCAGCGTTAGCGGGGGGGCACAAGAGACCCAGTACTTC.

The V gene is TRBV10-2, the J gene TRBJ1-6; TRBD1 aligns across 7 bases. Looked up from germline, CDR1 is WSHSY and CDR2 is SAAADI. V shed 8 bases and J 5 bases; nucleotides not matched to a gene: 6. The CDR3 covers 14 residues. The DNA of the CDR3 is TGCGCCAGCGAAGGGGACAGTAATAATTCACCCCTCCACTTT. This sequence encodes CASEGDSNNSPLHF.

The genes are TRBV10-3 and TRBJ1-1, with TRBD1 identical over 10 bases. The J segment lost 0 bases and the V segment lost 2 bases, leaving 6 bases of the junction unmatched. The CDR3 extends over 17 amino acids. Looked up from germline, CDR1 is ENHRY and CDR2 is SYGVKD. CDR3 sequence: CAISEPDRGRVNTEAFF. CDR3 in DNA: TGTGCCATCAGTGAGCCTGACAGGGGGCGGGTGAACACTGAAGCTTTCTTT.